These T cell receptor beta chains were read from a single sample in a study of CD8+ T cells in alopecia areata. TCRdb's table, derived via immunoSEQ multiplex PCR, lists solely in-frame clones and lacks some. Of 200,000 or so clones in the sample, about two fifths were seen once. The source material was CD4+ T cells sorted from blood, sampled at roughly week 30, from a patient treated with tofacitinib. The receptors shown here come from a human donor with alopecia areata. Both conserved end residues are part of each CDR3. A D gene is named only where the DNA matches it firmly. Size is omitted from some rows. Given values are once, few, many or a class for expanded clones.

v_call: TRBV11-2
d_call: NA
clone_size: NA
j_call: TRBJ2-6
cdr3_aa: CASSISGANVLTF
cdr3_nt: TGTGCCAGCAGCATCTCTGGGGCCAACGTCCTGACTTTC

v_call: TRBV6-6
d_call: NA
clone_size: few
j_call: TRBJ1-1
cdr3_aa: CASFRLMNTEAFF
cdr3_nt: TGTGCCAGCTTTAGGCTCATGAACACTGAAGCTTTCTTT

v_call: TRBV23-1
d_call: NA
clone_size: many
j_call: TRBJ1-3
cdr3_aa: CASSHPRTVSSGNTIYF
cdr3_nt: TGCGCCAGCAGTCATCCCCGGACAGTTAGCTCTGGAAACACCATATATTTT

v_call: TRBV30
d_call: NA
clone_size: once
j_call: TRBJ2-7
cdr3_aa: CAWSGQDLLGYF
cdr3_nt: TGTGCCTGGAGTGGTCAGGACCTACTGGGGTACTTC

v_call: TRBV7-9
d_call: NA
clone_size: few
j_call: TRBJ1-2
cdr3_aa: CASSPGAGYTF
cdr3_nt: TGTGCCAGCAGCCCCGGGGCTGGCTACACCTTC

v_call: TRBV5-4
d_call: NA
clone_size: NA
j_call: TRBJ2-1
cdr3_aa: CASSLKAESNEQFF
cdr3_nt: TGTGCCAGCAGCTTGAAGGCCGAGAGCAATGAGCAGTTCTTC

v_call: TRBV30
d_call: NA
clone_size: NA
j_call: TRBJ1-5
cdr3_aa: CAWSVGQLNQPQHF
cdr3_nt: TGTGCCTGGAGTGTCGGACAGCTTAATCAGCCCCAGCATTTT

v_call: TRBV2
d_call: TRBD1
clone_size: NA
j_call: TRBJ2-7
cdr3_aa: CASRTTGNYEQYF
cdr3_nt: TGTGCCAGCAGAACGACAGGGAACTACGAGCAGTACTTC

v_call: TRBV6-5
d_call: NA
clone_size: NA
j_call: TRBJ2-1
cdr3_aa: CASSYSSRNEQFF
cdr3_nt: TGTGCCAGCAGTTACTCGAGTAGGAATGAGCAGTTCTTC

v_call: TRBV18
d_call: NA
clone_size: few
j_call: TRBJ2-1
cdr3_aa: CASSPADNEQFF
cdr3_nt: TGTGCCAGCTCACCAGCGGACAATGAGCAGTTCTTC

v_call: TRBV15
d_call: NA
clone_size: NA
j_call: TRBJ2-3
cdr3_aa: CATSRELTSTDTQYF
cdr3_nt: TGTGCCACCAGCAGAGAGTTGACTAGCACAGATACGCAGTATTTT

v_call: TRBV20-1
d_call: NA
clone_size: once
j_call: TRBJ2-1
cdr3_aa: CSARLLYEQFF
cdr3_nt: TGCAGTGCTAGACTCCTTTATGAGCAGTTCTTC

v_call: TRBV4-1
d_call: TRBD2
clone_size: NA
j_call: TRBJ2-1
cdr3_aa: CASSQANLLAASYNEQFF
cdr3_nt: TGCGCCAGCAGCCAAGCGAACCTCCTAGCGGCGTCCTACAATGAGCAGTTCTTC

v_call: TRBV15
d_call: NA
clone_size: few
j_call: TRBJ1-1
cdr3_aa: CATSRATTEAFF
cdr3_nt: TGTGCCACCAGCAGAGCGACCACTGAAGCTTTCTTT

v_call: TRBV29-1
d_call: NA
clone_size: few
j_call: TRBJ2-4
cdr3_aa: CSVGGHLAKNIQYF
cdr3_nt: TGCAGTGTAGGAGGCCACCTAGCCAAAAACATTCAGTACTTC

v_call: TRBV7-2
d_call: NA
clone_size: few
j_call: TRBJ1-4
cdr3_aa: CASSPLGPDEKLFF
cdr3_nt: TGTGCCAGCAGCCCGCTGGGGCCTGATGAAAAACTGTTTTTT

v_call: TRBV7-9
d_call: NA
clone_size: once
j_call: TRBJ1-5
cdr3_aa: CASSFQGRAQHF
cdr3_nt: TGTGCCAGCAGCTTTCAGGGGAGAGCCCAGCATTTT

v_call: TRBV30
d_call: NA
clone_size: few
j_call: TRBJ1-5
cdr3_aa: CAWSVWTQDQPQHF
cdr3_nt: TGTGCCTGGAGTGTATGGACGCAGGATCAGCCCCAGCATTTT

v_call: TRBV9
d_call: NA
clone_size: once
j_call: TRBJ2-5
cdr3_aa: CASSVAKGTQYF
cdr3_nt: TGTGCCAGCAGCGTGGCGAAAGGGACCCAGTACTTC

v_call: TRBV27
d_call: NA
clone_size: NA
j_call: TRBJ2-1
cdr3_aa: CATRRPSSYNEQFF
cdr3_nt: TGTGCCACCAGGAGGCCTAGCTCCTACAATGAGCAGTTCTTC

v_call: TRBV11-2
d_call: NA
clone_size: NA
j_call: TRBJ1-1
cdr3_aa: CASSLSPVNTEAFF
cdr3_nt: TGTGCCAGCAGCTTATCCCCAGTGAACACTGAAGCTTTCTTT

v_call: TRBV29-1
d_call: TRBD1
clone_size: NA
j_call: TRBJ2-7
cdr3_aa: CSVVSWDRAMSEQYF
cdr3_nt: TGCAGCGTTGTATCGTGGGACAGGGCGATGAGTGAGCAGTACTTC

v_call: TRBV7-2
d_call: TRBD2
clone_size: many
j_call: TRBJ2-3
cdr3_aa: CASSSILAGATDTQYF
cdr3_nt: TGTGCCAGCAGCTCGATACTAGCGGGCGCCACAGATACGCAGTATTTT

v_call: TRBV18
d_call: TRBD1
clone_size: NA
j_call: TRBJ1-6
cdr3_aa: CASSPAGGYGSPLHF
cdr3_nt: TGTGCCAGCTCACCAGCAGGGGGGTATGGATCACCCCTCCACTTT

v_call: TRBV9
d_call: NA
clone_size: few
j_call: TRBJ2-2
cdr3_aa: CASSLEPGDTGELFF
cdr3_nt: TGTGCCAGCAGTCTCGAACCGGGGGACACCGGGGAGCTGTTTTTT

v_call: TRBV6-1
d_call: NA
clone_size: NA
j_call: TRBJ1-1
cdr3_aa: CASSEWGNTEAFF
cdr3_nt: TGTGCCAGCAGTGAATGGGGGAACACTGAAGCTTTCTTT

v_call: TRBV9
d_call: NA
clone_size: few
j_call: TRBJ2-5
cdr3_aa: CASSVEGVMGETQYF
cdr3_nt: TGTGCCAGCAGCGTAGAAGGGGTCATGGGAGAGACCCAGTACTTC

v_call: TRBV19
d_call: TRBD1
clone_size: NA
j_call: TRBJ2-6
cdr3_aa: CASSMIGQGPGGANVLTF
cdr3_nt: TGTGCCAGTAGTATGATCGGACAGGGCCCTGGTGGGGCCAACGTCCTGACTTTC

v_call: TRBV4-1
d_call: TRBD2
clone_size: NA
j_call: TRBJ2-7
cdr3_aa: CASSLPSGTSDRSSSYEQYF
cdr3_nt: TGCGCCAGCAGCCTCCCCTCAGGCACTAGCGATAGAAGCTCCTCCTACGAGCAGTACTTC

v_call: TRBV7-9
d_call: NA
clone_size: NA
j_call: TRBJ2-3
cdr3_aa: CASSFGSSTDTQYF
cdr3_nt: TGTGCCAGCAGCTTTGGGTCTAGCACAGATACGCAGTATTTT

v_call: TRBV5-1
d_call: TRBD1
clone_size: NA
j_call: TRBJ2-5
cdr3_aa: CASSPGTGGGETQYF
cdr3_nt: TGCGCCAGCAGCCCCGGGACAGGGGGAGGAGAGACCCAGTACTTC

v_call: TRBV5-1
d_call: NA
clone_size: NA
j_call: TRBJ1-4
cdr3_aa: CASSRGAGREKLFF
cdr3_nt: TGCGCCAGCAGCCGCGGCGCAGGGAGGGAAAAACTGTTTTTT

v_call: TRBV29-1
d_call: NA
clone_size: NA
j_call: TRBJ1-2
cdr3_aa: CSVGLMGAHYGYTF
cdr3_nt: TGCAGCGTTGGGTTGATGGGGGCACACTATGGCTACACCTTC

v_call: TRBV6-5
d_call: TRBD1
clone_size: once
j_call: TRBJ1-4
cdr3_aa: CASHSQGAGEKLFF
cdr3_nt: TGTGCCAGCCACTCACAGGGGGCTGGTGAGAAACTGTTTTTT

v_call: TRBV19
d_call: NA
clone_size: few
j_call: TRBJ2-7
cdr3_aa: CASSSSDSRYEQYF
cdr3_nt: TGTGCCAGTAGTAGCTCGGACAGCCGCTACGAGCAGTACTTC

v_call: TRBV9
d_call: NA
clone_size: few
j_call: TRBJ2-7
cdr3_aa: CASSVERGYGIEQYF
cdr3_nt: TGTGCCAGCAGCGTAGAAAGGGGCTACGGGATCGAGCAGTACTTC

v_call: TRBV5-1
d_call: NA
clone_size: few
j_call: TRBJ2-5
cdr3_aa: CASSLENLRQETQYF
cdr3_nt: TGCGCCAGCAGCTTGGAGAATCTGCGGCAAGAGACCCAGTACTTC

v_call: TRBV5-1
d_call: NA
clone_size: once
j_call: TRBJ1-1
cdr3_aa: CASSLDIPGQREAEAFF
cdr3_nt: TGCGCCAGCAGCTTGGATATCCCAGGACAGAGAGAGGCTGAAGCTTTCTTT

v_call: TRBV5-1
d_call: NA
clone_size: many
j_call: TRBJ2-2
cdr3_aa: CASSPAGQGELFF
cdr3_nt: TGCGCCAGCAGCCCCGCTGGACAGGGGGAGCTGTTTTTT

v_call: TRBV9
d_call: NA
clone_size: few
j_call: TRBJ2-2
cdr3_aa: CASSARHRQNTGELFF
cdr3_nt: TGTGCCAGCAGCGCAAGACATAGACAGAACACCGGGGAGCTGTTTTTT

v_call: TRBV27
d_call: TRBD1
clone_size: NA
j_call: TRBJ1-5
cdr3_aa: CATYRDRGSQHF
cdr3_nt: TGTGCCACGTACCGGGACAGGGGGTCCCAGCATTTT

v_call: TRBV29-1
d_call: NA
clone_size: NA
j_call: TRBJ1-2
cdr3_aa: CSVVILAQEANYGYTF
cdr3_nt: TGCAGCGTTGTGATCTTGGCGCAAGAAGCTAACTATGGCTACACCTTC

v_call: TRBV4-1
d_call: TRBD1
clone_size: few
j_call: TRBJ1-1
cdr3_aa: CASRIQQGQGNTEAFF
cdr3_nt: TGCGCCAGCAGAATACAACAGGGACAGGGGAACACTGAAGCTTTCTTT

v_call: TRBV5-1
d_call: NA
clone_size: few
j_call: TRBJ1-2
cdr3_aa: CASSLERERGYTF
cdr3_nt: TGCGCCAGCAGCTTGGAAAGGGAACGTGGCTACACCTTC

v_call: TRBV30
d_call: NA
clone_size: NA
j_call: TRBJ1-1
cdr3_aa: CAWSFREKVTEAFF
cdr3_nt: TGTGCCTGGAGTTTCAGGGAAAAGGTCACTGAAGCTTTCTTT

v_call: TRBV5-1
d_call: NA
clone_size: few
j_call: TRBJ2-1
cdr3_aa: CASSLATSNEQFF
cdr3_nt: TGCGCCAGCAGCTTGGCCACTAGCAATGAGCAGTTCTTC

v_call: TRBV5-6
d_call: TRBD1
clone_size: NA
j_call: TRBJ1-2
cdr3_aa: CASSLPGGNYGYTF
cdr3_nt: TGTGCCAGCAGCTTACCAGGGGGCAACTATGGCTACACCTTC

v_call: TRBV6-1
d_call: TRBD1
clone_size: NA
j_call: TRBJ2-1
cdr3_aa: CASSGYFLTGAGNEQFF
cdr3_nt: TGTGCCAGCAGTGGGTACTTCTTGACAGGGGCGGGCAATGAGCAGTTCTTC

v_call: TRBV27
d_call: NA
clone_size: few
j_call: TRBJ1-1
cdr3_aa: CASGRVNTEAFF
cdr3_nt: TGTGCTAGCGGCAGGGTTAACACTGAAGCTTTCTTT

v_call: TRBV12-5
d_call: NA
clone_size: NA
j_call: TRBJ2-2
cdr3_aa: CASAPRESGGELFF
cdr3_nt: TGTGCTAGTGCTCCCCGGGAGTCAGGCGGGGAGCTGTTTTTT

v_call: TRBV7-2
d_call: NA
clone_size: few
j_call: TRBJ1-4
cdr3_aa: CASRSDTGSFEKLFF
cdr3_nt: TGTGCCAGCAGATCGGACACAGGCTCCTTTGAAAAACTGTTTTTT

v_call: TRBV7-9
d_call: NA
clone_size: NA
j_call: TRBJ2-7
cdr3_aa: CASSLAYRSSYEQYF
cdr3_nt: TGTGCCAGCAGCTTAGCCTACAGGAGCTCCTACGAGCAGTACTTC

v_call: TRBV2
d_call: NA
clone_size: few
j_call: TRBJ1-1
cdr3_aa: CASSGYRPNTEAFF
cdr3_nt: TGTGCCAGCAGTGGGTACAGACCGAACACTGAAGCTTTCTTT

v_call: TRBV7-8
d_call: NA
clone_size: NA
j_call: TRBJ2-3
cdr3_aa: CASSAHEEDTQYF
cdr3_nt: TGTGCCAGCAGCGCACACGAGGAGGATACGCAGTATTTT

v_call: TRBV14
d_call: NA
clone_size: few
j_call: TRBJ2-7
cdr3_aa: CASSPRDAGEQYF
cdr3_nt: TGTGCCAGCAGCCCCCGTGACGCAGGCGAGCAGTACTTC

v_call: TRBV6-5
d_call: NA
clone_size: NA
j_call: TRBJ1-2
cdr3_aa: CASSPRRPLVYGYTF
cdr3_nt: TGTGCCAGCAGCCCCAGGCGGCCGCTGGTCTATGGCTACACCTTC

v_call: TRBV7-8
d_call: NA
clone_size: NA
j_call: TRBJ2-1
cdr3_aa: CASSPRGASSYNEQFF
cdr3_nt: TGTGCCAGCAGCCCCCGGGGGGCGAGCTCCTACAATGAGCAGTTCTTC

v_call: TRBV4-1
d_call: NA
clone_size: few
j_call: TRBJ1-1
cdr3_aa: CASSQDRGYEAFF
cdr3_nt: TGCGCCAGCAGCCAAGATCGAGGTTATGAAGCTTTCTTT

v_call: TRBV5-1
d_call: NA
clone_size: NA
j_call: TRBJ1-2
cdr3_aa: CASSLQSGRQANYGYTF
cdr3_nt: TGCGCCAGCAGCTTGCAATCGGGAAGGCAAGCTAACTATGGCTACACCTTC